The rows below give T cell receptor beta chains drawn from one sample of a study of cytomegalovirus exposure and HLA in healthy donors. Measured with immunoSEQ multiplex PCR; TCRdb has only the in-frame clones, and not every one. The data show about 70,000 clones, with around 87% seen just once and about 12% held by the top ten. The sequenced sample consisted of PBMCs. The receptors were gathered from a young woman in good health and CMV-seropositive. Each CDR3 is given with its conserved first and last residue. D genes are given only for firm matches.

J gene,V gene,D gene,CDR3 protein
TRBJ2-7,TRBV18,.,CASSTSREGMGGQYF
TRBJ2-5,TRBV21-1,.,CASSKAGLAFVETQYF
TRBJ2-1,TRBV7-2,.,CRDWFNEQFF
TRBJ1-1,TRBV5-6,.,CASSRQGITEAFF
TRBJ2-1,TRBV11-3,TRBD2,CASSLAATSGVYNEQFF
TRBJ1-2,TRBV19,.,CASTFTGTGYTF
TRBJ2-1,TRBV28,TRBD2,CASTRLAGGNEQFF
TRBJ2-6,TRBV7-2,.,CASSLTGANSGANVLTF
TRBJ1-4,TRBV7-9,.,CASSVRAGRVAFNEKLFF
TRBJ1-3,TRBV30,.,CAWSVRGSSGNTIYF
TRBJ2-1,TRBV27,TRBD2,CASSRGGRAGVEQFF
TRBJ1-5,TRBV2,.,CASKREADNQPQHF
TRBJ2-3,TRBV5-1,TRBD1,CVSSLDRGRTDTQYF
TRBJ2-1,TRBV7-9,TRBD2,CASSAGTSGRALPFF
TRBJ2-3,TRBV5-1,.,CASSLSVPGTDTQYF
TRBJ2-7,TRBV9,TRBD1,CASGQGPSYEQYF
TRBJ2-1,TRBV6-5,.,CASSPYGVYNEQFF
TRBJ1-1,TRBV7-3,TRBD1,CASSPQGTATNTEAFF
TRBJ2-2,TRBV28,TRBD2,CASSLWHHGLSGTSTGELFF
TRBJ2-5,TRBV11-3,TRBD1,CASSSYRGQGARQETQYF
TRBJ2-5,TRBV29-1,TRBD2,CSVELAEVLQETQYF
TRBJ2-7,TRBV19,TRBD1,CASSALGTGLNEQYF
TRBJ2-5,TRBV19,TRBD2,CASKRGSGRAWETQYF
TRBJ2-1,TRBV29-1,TRBD2,CSVVFPSGRALEQFF
TRBJ2-1,TRBV5-6,TRBD2,CASSFGLAVNNEQFF
TRBJ1-2,TRBV5-1,TRBD1,CASSHTTGVLGYTF
TRBJ1-3,TRBV6-5,TRBD1,CASSRQGHPGNTIYF
TRBJ2-7,TRBV7-9,TRBD2,CASEGVGGGPYEQYF
TRBJ2-1,TRBV5-1,TRBD2,CASSLSSGGDNEQFF
TRBJ1-2,TRBV7-9,.,CASSLDLAYGYTF
TRBJ2-5,TRBV11-2,.,CASSQTQSGTQYF
TRBJ1-2,TRBV27,.,CASSFGMSGYGYTF
TRBJ1-3,TRBV5-1,.,CASRGGSSSGNTIYF
TRBJ2-2,TRBV4-1,.,CASSQDAQPTGELFF
TRBJ1-1,TRBV9,TRBD1,CASSVTGGTEAFF
TRBJ2-7,TRBV5-1,.,CASSAVGQYYEQYF
TRBJ1-2,TRBV28,.,CASSLLSNYGYTF
TRBJ2-7,TRBV18,TRBD2,CASSPSLAGTYEQYF
TRBJ2-7,TRBV9,TRBD2,CASSVDPSGGISYEQYF
TRBJ2-7,TRBV29-1,TRBD2,CSAALAGGPDLDEQYF
TRBJ2-7,TRBV7-8,TRBD2,CASSLLAGAHEQYF
TRBJ2-2,TRBV7-3,TRBD2,CASSLTSGRTGELFF
TRBJ1-2,TRBV18,.,CASSPGGGMPYGYTF
TRBJ2-7,TRBV5-4,TRBD1,CASSDWDRTGGSYEQYF
TRBJ2-7,TRBV5-1,TRBD1,CASRPGQGSYEQYF
TRBJ2-5,TRBV7-6,TRBD2,CASSSSGLTGETQYF
TRBJ2-7,TRBV2,TRBD1,CASSDSKGAAPSYEQYF
TRBJ2-1,TRBV2,.,CASSERASQSSYNEQFF
TRBJ1-2,TRBV4-2,.,CASSQEIVVGGYTF
TRBJ2-3,TRBV5-8,.,CASSLGGTSTDTQYF
TRBJ2-1,TRBV1,.,CTSSQGGLAVSYNEQFF
TRBJ2-3,TRBV4-2,TRBD2,CASSQEGRVLASSGTVTQYF
TRBJ2-7,TRBV4-2,TRBD2,CASSQDVREGVYEQYF
TRBJ1-1,TRBV5-1,.,CASSTAGLNTEAFF
TRBJ1-1,TRBV18,.,CASSPDRVNTEAFF
TRBJ2-7,TRBV5-4,TRBD2,CASSLGGGSYEQYF
TRBJ2-1,TRBV6-1,.,CASSGGQNFYNEQFF
TRBJ2-2,TRBV9,TRBD1,CASSATGWNGELFF
TRBJ1-1,TRBV5-1,.,CASSPNVGEDEAFF
TRBJ2-5,TRBV15,.,CATTVGQQETQYF